Shown below are 14 T cell receptor beta chains from a single sample sequenced in a study of graft-versus-host responses after intestinal transplantation. No antigen has been identified for these receptors. Produced via immunoSEQ multiplex PCR; TCRdb's table is partial and in-frame only. Counted here are roughly 100,000 clones, approximately 84% occurring once; the ten biggest clones make up 0.7% to 0.9%. Sequencing used unstimulated CD4+ T cells sorted from spleen or lymph node cells, obtained before intestinal transplant. The receptors were gathered from a human donor who received an intestinal transplant.

The chain combines TRBV5-1 with TRBJ2-5, with a possible D match to TRBD2 (7 bases). CDR3 size: 16 residues. Trimming left V 2 bases short and J 2 bases short, with 16 bases between. Germline lookup yields CDR1 SGHRS and CDR2 YFSETQ. The CDR3 here is CASSFGGGNGQETQYF. CDR3 bases: TGCGCCAGCAGCTTTGGCGGGGGCAACGGGCAAGAGACCCAGTACTTC.

The V gene is TRBV6-1, the J gene TRBJ2-7; no firm D call. V was trimmed by 2 bases and J by 3 bases, leaving 14 bases between them. The CDR3 has 15 amino acids. Per germline, CDR1 MNHNS and CDR2 SASEGT. The CDR3 region has the DNA TGTGCCAGCAGTGAAACCCCACCTAGTGTCTACGAGCAGTACTTC. Its protein is CASSETPPSVYEQYF.

This clone was observed a single time. CDR3 DNA sequence: TGTGCCAGCAGCTTTGCCCACAGGACCTACGAGCAGTACTTC. This codes for CASSFAHRTYEQYF. The V gene is TRBV11-2, the J gene TRBJ2-5, with D tentatively TRBD1 (5 bases). Judging by the DNA end, TRBJ2-7 fits better; the J call may be wrong. Looked up from germline, CDR1 is SGHAT and CDR2 is FQNNGV. This CDR3 region has 14 residues.

The chain is built from TRBV15 and TRBJ2-1; TRBD2 agrees at 9 bases. Trimming cost V 0 bases and J 10 bases; bases outside gene matches: 7. Germline V gene lookup returns CDR1 LNHNV and CDR2 YYDKDF (reference sequence). The CDR3 length is 15 residues. This CDR3 reads CATSRDKGLALEQFF. In DNA, the CDR3 is TGTGCCACCAGCAGAGATAAGGGACTAGCTTTGGAGCAGTTCTTC. Full variable domain (missing parts from reference TRBV15 and TRBJ2-1): DAMVIQNPRYQVTQFGKPVTLSCSQTLNHNVMYWYQQKSSQAPKLLFHYYDKDFNNEADTPDNFQSRRPNTSFCFLDIRSPGLGDTAMYLCATSRDKGLALEQFFGPGTRLTVL.

The J gene is TRBJ2-4, the V gene TRBV15; no clear D gene. The V gene lost 0 bases and the J gene lost 7 bases, with 10 bases spanning the gap. CDR1 and CDR2 (germline): LNHNV, YYDKDF (reference sequence). CDR3 length equals 14 residues. The CDR3 DNA is TGTGCCACCAGCAGAGATGCCGCAAGTAACATTCAGTACTTC. It specifies CATSRDAASNIQYF. The variable domain in full, with the rest retrieved from reference TRBV15 and TRBJ2-4, is DAMVIQNPRYQVTQFGKPVTLSCSQTLNHNVMYWYQQKSSQAPKLLFHYYDKDFNNEADTPDNFQSRRPNTSFCFLDIRSPGLGDTAMYLCATSRDAASNIQYFGAGTRLSVL.

The genes are TRBV2 and TRBJ2-4, with D perhaps matching TRBD1 or TRBD2 (5 bases each). Germline V gives CDR1 SNHLY, CDR2 FYNNEI. Trimming pared 8 bases from V and 2 bases from J, leaving 10 bases between. The CDR3 has 13 amino acids. The CDR3 region is CASGTATKNIQYF. The CDR3 DNA is TGTGCCAGCGGGACGGCAACCAAAAACATTCAGTACTTC.

This chain connects TRBV5-1 to TRBJ2-1; no definite D call. The CDR3 contains 11 residues. V dropped 0 bases and J dropped 11 bases, with 6 bases sitting between them. Germline CDR1 reads SGHRS; CDR2 reads YFSETQ. The CDR3 loop reads CASSLEGKQFF. The DNA for the CDR3 is TGCGCCAGCAGCTTGGAAGGGAAGCAGTTCTTC.

The chain couples TRBV15 to TRBJ1-1; no clear D gene. Trimming pared 4 bases from V and 1 base from J, leaving 1 base between. The CDR3 consists of 11 residues. CDR1 LNHNV and CDR2 YYDKDF come from the germline V gene (reference sequence). CDR3 sequence reads: CATSKNTEAFF. CDR3 nucleotides: TGTGCCACCAGCAAGAACACTGAAGCTTTCTTT.

The chain has TRBV6-1 and TRBJ1-2; TRBD1 agrees at 8 bases. The CDR3 has 13 residues. V lost 5 bases to trimming and J lost 4 bases; unmatched junction nucleotides: 3. Germline V CDR1 and CDR2: MNHNS, SASEGT. The CDR3 region is CASSITGGYGYTF. The CDR3 bases are TGTGCCAGCAGTATAACAGGGGGCTATGGCTACACCTTC.

The DNA for the CDR3 is TGTGCCAGCAGTCCGCGTCTTGGGGAGCAGTACTTC. Protein product: CASSPRLGEQYF. V and J are TRBV6-5 and TRBJ2-7; D call uncertain. Trimming cost V 5 bases and J 7 bases, with 12 bases left between them. The CDR3 has 12 residues. Germline-derived CDR1 and CDR2 are MNHEY and SVGAGI.

The V call is TRBV5-1, the J call TRBJ1-6; tentatively, D is TRBD1 (5 bases). The germline V gene encodes CDR1 SGHRS and CDR2 YFSETQ. This CDR3 spans 16 amino acids. V lost 2 bases and J 3 bases, leaving 12 bases between the germline ends. The CDR3 bases are TGCGCCAGCAGCTTAACCGGACAAATCTATAATTCACCCCTCCACTTT. Translating gives CASSLTGQIYNSPLHF.

J is TRBJ2-5 and V is TRBV11-2, with D maybe TRBD2 (7 bases). CDR1 is SGHAT and CDR2 is FQNNGV in the germline V gene. This CDR3 comprises 17 residues. V lost 7 bases to trimming and J lost 4 bases, with 25 bases between them. This chain's CDR3 is CASNPGRGGGLGETQYF. The CDR3 region has the DNA TGTGCCAGCAACCCCGGGCGAGGCGGGGGCCTTGGAGAGACCCAGTACTTC.

The chain is built from TRBV4-1 and TRBJ1-2, with 9 nucleotides matching TRBD1. Germline values: CDR1 MGHRA, CDR2 YSYEKL. Losses at the gene ends were 7 bases for V and 8 bases for J; bases not matched to a gene: 11. The length of the CDR3 is 14 residues. The CDR3 region is CASKSLGTGTGYTF. The CDR3, as DNA: TGCGCCAGCAAATCCTTAGGGACAGGGACAGGCTACACCTTC.

The V and J genes are TRBV2 and TRBJ2-3; 7 bases align to TRBD1. Trimming removed 5 bases from V and 3 bases from J; junction bases left unmatched: 5. CDR1 is SNHLY and CDR2 is FYNNEI in the germline V gene. The CDR3 extends over 14 amino acids. The CDR3 is CASSRQGRTDTQYF. CDR3 nucleotides: TGTGCCAGCAGTAGACAGGGTAGAACAGATACGCAGTATTTT. Full variable domain (missing parts from reference TRBV2 and TRBJ2-3): EPEVTQTPSHQVTQMGQEVILRCVPISNHLYFYWYRQILGQKVEFLVSFYNNEISEKSEIFDDQFSVERPDGSNFTLKIRSTKLEDSAMYFCASSRQGRTDTQYFGPGTRLTVL.